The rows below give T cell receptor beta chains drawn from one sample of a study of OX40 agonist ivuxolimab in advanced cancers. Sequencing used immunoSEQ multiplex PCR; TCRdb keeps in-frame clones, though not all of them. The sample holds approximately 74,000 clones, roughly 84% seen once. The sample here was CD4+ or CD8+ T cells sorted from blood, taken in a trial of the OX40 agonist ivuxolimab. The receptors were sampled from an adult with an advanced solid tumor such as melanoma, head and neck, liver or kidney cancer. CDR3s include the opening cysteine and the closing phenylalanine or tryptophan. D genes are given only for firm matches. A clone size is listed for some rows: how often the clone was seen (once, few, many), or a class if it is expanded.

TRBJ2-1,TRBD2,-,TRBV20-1,CSAVAGLEQFF,TGCAGTGCCGTAGCGGGACTTGAGCAGTTCTTC
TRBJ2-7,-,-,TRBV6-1,CASSTSTGPYEQYF,-
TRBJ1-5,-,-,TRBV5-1,CASSLAPGLNQPQHF,TGCGCCAGCAGCTTGGCTCCTGGCTTAAATCAGCCCCAGCATTTT
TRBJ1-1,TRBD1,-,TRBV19,CASNGESRTGSGEAFF,TGTGCCAGTAACGGGGAAAGCAGGACAGGGTCAGGTGAAGCTTTCTTT
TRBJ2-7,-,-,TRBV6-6,CASSTGTLSYEQYF,TGTGCCAGCAGTACCGGGACGCTCTCCTACGAGCAGTACTTC
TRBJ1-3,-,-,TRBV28,CASSPGTTASGNTIYF,TGTGCCAGCAGTCCGGGGACAACTGCCTCTGGAAACACCATATATTTT
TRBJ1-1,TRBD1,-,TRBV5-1,CASSLQGAVNTEAFF,TGCGCCAGCAGCCTTCAGGGGGCAGTGAACACTGAAGCTTTCTTT
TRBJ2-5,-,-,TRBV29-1,CSVKRQETQYF,TGCAGCGTCAAGAGACAAGAGACCCAGTACTTC
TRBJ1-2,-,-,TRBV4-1,CASSQGGGGGYTF,TGCGCCAGCAGCCAAGGGGGTGGCGGAGGCTACACCTTC
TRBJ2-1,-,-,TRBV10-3,CAISEGLGNEQFF,TGTGCCATCAGTGAGGGGTTGGGGAATGAGCAGTTCTTC
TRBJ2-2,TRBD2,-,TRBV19,CASYATSHNTGELFF,TGTGCCAGCTACGCGACTAGCCACAACACCGGGGAGCTGTTTTTT
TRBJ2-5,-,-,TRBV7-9,CASITLGTQYF,TGTGCCAGCATCACCCTCGGGACCCAGTACTTC
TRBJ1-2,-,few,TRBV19,CASSIEGVGYTF,TGTGCCAGTAGTATCGAAGGGGTTGGCTACACCTTC
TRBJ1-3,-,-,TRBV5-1,CASSLGQENTIYF,TGCGCCAGCAGCTTGGGACAAGAAAACACCATATATTTT
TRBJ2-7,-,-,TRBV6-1,CASSGETYSGTTYEQYF,TGTGCCAGCAGTGGAGAGACGTACAGCGGAACAACCTACGAGCAGTACTTC
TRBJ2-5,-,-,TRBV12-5,CASGLIGGRETQYF,TGTGCTAGTGGTTTGATCGGGGGGCGGGAGACCCAGTACTTC
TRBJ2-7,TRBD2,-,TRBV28,CASSSTSGRAHEQYF,TGTGCCAGCAGTTCTACTAGCGGGAGGGCACACGAGCAGTACTTC
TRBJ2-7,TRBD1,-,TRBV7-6,CASSLFGQASYEQYF,TGTGCCAGCAGCTTATTCGGACAGGCCTCCTACGAGCAGTACTTC
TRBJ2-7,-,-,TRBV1,CTSSQDTKGGGMAEQYF,TGCACCAGCAGCCAAGATACAAAGGGGGGCGGGATGGCCGAGCAGTACTTC
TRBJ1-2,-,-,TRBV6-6,CASTTEGNYGYTF,TGTGCCAGCACCACGGAGGGTAACTATGGCTACACCTTC
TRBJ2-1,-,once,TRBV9,CASSVDPGRGFNEQFF,TGTGCCAGCAGCGTAGACCCCGGGAGAGGTTTCAATGAGCAGTTCTTC
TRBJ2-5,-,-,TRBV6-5,CASSPGLGTQYF,TGTGCCAGCAGTCCCGGACTGGGGACCCAGTACTTC
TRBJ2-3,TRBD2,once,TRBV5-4,CASSRLAGGTDTQYF,TGTGCCAGCAGCCGGCTCGCGGGAGGCACAGATACGCAGTATTTT
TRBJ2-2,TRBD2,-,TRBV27,CASIDLAGDYMRKNTGELFF,TGTGCCAGCATCGACCTAGCGGGAGATTATATGCGAAAGAACACCGGGGAGCTGTTTTTT
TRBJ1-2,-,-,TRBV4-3,CASSQGHGVYGYTF,TGCGCCAGCAGCCAAGGCCATGGGGTTTATGGCTACACCTTC
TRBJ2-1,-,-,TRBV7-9,CASSLGGEQFF,TGTGCCAGCAGCTTAGGTGGTGAGCAGTTCTTC
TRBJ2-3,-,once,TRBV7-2,CASSSDGGTDTQYF,TGTGCCAGCAGCTCGGACGGTGGCACAGATACGCAGTATTTT
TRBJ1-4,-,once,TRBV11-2,CASSFSGEKLFF,TGTGCCAGCAGCTTTTCGGGGGAAAAACTGTTTTTT
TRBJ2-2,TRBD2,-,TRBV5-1,CASSLGSSGSLAGELFF,TGCGCCAGCAGCTTGGGGTCTAGCGGGAGTTTGGCCGGGGAGCTGTTTTTT
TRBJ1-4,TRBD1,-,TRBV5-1,CASSVGTGRNEKLFF,TGCGCCAGCAGCGTGGGGACAGGGAGGAATGAAAAACTGTTTTTT
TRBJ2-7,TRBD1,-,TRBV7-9,CASSPGTAPYEQYF,TGTGCCAGCAGCCCCGGGACAGCTCCCTACGAGCAGTACTTC
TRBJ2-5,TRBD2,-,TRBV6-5,CASSYGLAGGRETQYF,TGTGCCAGCAGTTACGGACTAGCGGGAGGGAGGGAGACCCAGTACTTC
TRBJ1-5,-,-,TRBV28,CASSLSGWGNQPQHF,TGTGCCAGCAGTTTATCCGGGTGGGGCAATCAGCCCCAGCATTTT
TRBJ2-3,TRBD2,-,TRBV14,CASSQVLGLADTDTQYF,TGTGCCAGCAGCCAAGTACTGGGACTAGCGGATACAGATACGCAGTATTTT
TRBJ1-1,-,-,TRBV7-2,CASSLGGPKRNTEAFF,TGTGCCAGCAGCTTGGGGGGGCCGAAAAGGAACACTGAAGCTTTCTTT